This T cell receptor (beta chain) originates from a study of OX40 agonist ivuxolimab in advanced cancers. On the study more broadly: As their treatment, patients were administered ivuxolimab, an agonistic anti-OX40 (CD134) antibody. Two cutaneous melanoma patients and one hepatocellular carcinoma patient, three in all, had partial responses. Findings of the study overall: Antigens targeted by the expanded peripheral T cells were not determined.

There are 17 residues in the CDR3. The V segment lost 1 base and the J segment 3 bases; nucleotides outside the gene matches: 6. The germline CDR1 and CDR2 sequences are SEHNR and FQNEAQ (reference sequence). Worth noting for this clone: What it binds is not known.

TCRdb's copy holds only in-frame clones and misses some; the assay was immunoSEQ multiplex PCR. The sample consists of roughly 120,000 clones, about nine tenths of them appearing once. This receptor was taken from an adult with an advanced solid tumor such as melanoma, head and neck, liver or kidney cancer. V gene TRBV7-9 combines with J gene TRBJ2-7; TRBD2 aligns across 13 bases. The sequenced sample was CD4+ or CD8+ T cells sorted from blood, obtained in a trial of the OX40 agonist ivuxolimab. The CDR3 protein is CASSLGRGLAGYYEQYF. In DNA, the CDR3 is TGTGCCAGCAGCTTAGGAAGGGGACTAGCGGGGTACTACGAGCAGTACTTC.